Listed below are T cell receptor beta chains from one sample, sequenced in a study of spatial heterogeneity in lung cancer. TCRdb reanalysed the 5' RACE reads using MiXCR and keeps one entry per CDR3 protein. The top ten clones hold more than 25% of a sample with about 24,000 distinct CDR3 sequences, approximately 3.3% of them seen once. The sample was PBMCs, taken at surgery. The origin of the receptors is a female donor with early-stage non-small cell lung cancer. The CDR3 runs from the conserved cysteine through the conserved F or W. Size tells how often a clone was seen (once, few, many) or the class of an expanded clone, and some rows leave it out.

abundance: many
j_gene: TRBJ2-2
v_gene: TRBV6-1
CDR3aa: CASSLQATGELFF

abundance: many
j_gene: TRBJ2-7
v_gene: TRBV20-1
CDR3aa: CSAPGLAGGSEQYF

abundance: many
j_gene: TRBJ1-2
v_gene: TRBV28
CDR3aa: CASSTPGMGEGRSYGYTF

abundance: many
j_gene: TRBJ2-6
v_gene: TRBV12-2
CDR3aa: CASRLGGTRFSGANVLTF

abundance: many
j_gene: TRBJ1-1
v_gene: TRBV2
CDR3aa: CASSEGTSDTEAFF

abundance: many
j_gene: TRBJ2-7
v_gene: TRBV11-2
CDR3aa: CASSLPGFYEQYF

abundance: many
j_gene: TRBJ2-2
v_gene: TRBV4-1
CDR3aa: CASSRRLAENTGELFF

abundance: medium-sized
j_gene: TRBJ2-3
v_gene: TRBV28
CDR3aa: CASSPWSPDTQYF

abundance: many
j_gene: TRBJ2-5
v_gene: TRBV29-1
CDR3aa: CSARWGVLETQYF

abundance: many
j_gene: TRBJ1-4
v_gene: TRBV20-1
CDR3aa: CSASVAAINEKLFF

abundance: many
j_gene: TRBJ1-1
v_gene: TRBV9
CDR3aa: CASSVDNREDTEAFF

abundance: once
j_gene: TRBJ1-6
v_gene: TRBV27
CDR3aa: CASQTGTGGTPLHF

abundance: many
j_gene: TRBJ2-3
v_gene: TRBV15
CDR3aa: CATSRDPGNTDTQYF

abundance: many
j_gene: TRBJ2-3
v_gene: TRBV4-2
CDR3aa: CASSQDLAGGTDTQYF

abundance: few
j_gene: TRBJ2-7
v_gene: TRBV4-3
CDR3aa: CASSPRTGREQYF

abundance: many
j_gene: TRBJ2-5
v_gene: TRBV5-1
CDR3aa: CASSLGMSPQEETQYF

abundance: many
j_gene: TRBJ1-3
v_gene: TRBV2
CDR3aa: CASSELTGPGNTIYF

abundance: many
j_gene: TRBJ1-1
v_gene: TRBV4-1
CDR3aa: CASSQARHSNTEAFF

abundance: many
j_gene: TRBJ2-1
v_gene: TRBV20-1
CDR3aa: CSAGLAGGYNEQFF

abundance: many
j_gene: TRBJ2-7
v_gene: TRBV12-3/TRBV12-4
CDR3aa: CASSLRPYYEQYF

abundance: many
j_gene: TRBJ1-1
v_gene: TRBV18
CDR3aa: CASSPTGDGEAFF

abundance: many
j_gene: TRBJ2-1
v_gene: TRBV12-5
CDR3aa: CASGDRGSYNEQFF

abundance: -
j_gene: TRBJ2-5
v_gene: TRBV2
CDR3aa: CASKPDTIQETQYF

abundance: -
j_gene: TRBJ2-7
v_gene: TRBV5-1
CDR3aa: CASSLGEDSYEQYF

abundance: many
j_gene: TRBJ1-2
v_gene: TRBV7-9
CDR3aa: CASSLATLVGYTF

abundance: many
j_gene: TRBJ2-1
v_gene: TRBV6-6
CDR3aa: CASSLTREQFF

abundance: many
j_gene: TRBJ2-5
v_gene: TRBV5-1
CDR3aa: CASSPRLGQQETQYF

abundance: few
j_gene: TRBJ2-1
v_gene: TRBV6-5
CDR3aa: CASSFTGGLNEQFF

abundance: -
j_gene: TRBJ2-1
v_gene: TRBV19
CDR3aa: CASGERNEQFF

abundance: many
j_gene: TRBJ2-2
v_gene: TRBV29-1
CDR3aa: CSVEDLRTGSVTGELFF

abundance: many
j_gene: TRBJ2-1
v_gene: TRBV20-1
CDR3aa: CSASLGLAHYNEQFF

abundance: -
j_gene: TRBJ2-3
v_gene: TRBV28
CDR3aa: CASSFGGAVTDTQYF

abundance: medium-sized
j_gene: TRBJ1-2
v_gene: TRBV28
CDR3aa: CASSFREDYRNYGYTF

abundance: -
j_gene: TRBJ2-7
v_gene: TRBV4-2
CDR3aa: CASSRDIGTSFYEQYF

abundance: many
j_gene: TRBJ2-1
v_gene: TRBV7-6
CDR3aa: CASNLGGTGEQFF

abundance: many
j_gene: TRBJ2-5
v_gene: TRBV6-6
CDR3aa: CASGTSGETQYF

abundance: -
j_gene: TRBJ2-1
v_gene: TRBV10-1
CDR3aa: CASRRGLADNEQFF

abundance: many
j_gene: TRBJ2-1
v_gene: TRBV13
CDR3aa: CASSPYSGYSSYNEQFF

abundance: many
j_gene: TRBJ2-2
v_gene: TRBV9
CDR3aa: CASSVTSGDIHGELFF

abundance: many
j_gene: TRBJ2-7
v_gene: TRBV7-2
CDR3aa: CASSEGSGRSYEQYF